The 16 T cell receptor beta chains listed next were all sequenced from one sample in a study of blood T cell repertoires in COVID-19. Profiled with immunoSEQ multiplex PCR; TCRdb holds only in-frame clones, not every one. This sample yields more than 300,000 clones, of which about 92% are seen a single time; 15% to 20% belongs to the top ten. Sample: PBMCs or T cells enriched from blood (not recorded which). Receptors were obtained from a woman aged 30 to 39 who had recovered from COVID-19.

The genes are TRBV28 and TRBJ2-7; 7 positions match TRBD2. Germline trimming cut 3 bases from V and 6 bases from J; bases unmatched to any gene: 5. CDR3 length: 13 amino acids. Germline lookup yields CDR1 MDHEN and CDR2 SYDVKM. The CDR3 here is CASSFGGMAEQYF. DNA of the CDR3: TGTGCCAGCAGTTTCGGGGGGATGGCCGAGCAGTACTTC.

CDR3 bases: TGTGCCAGCAGCTTAGCGCTCGGGGGAACTGAAGCTTTCTTT. Its translation: CASSLALGGTEAFF. The gene calls are TRBV7-2 and TRBJ1-1; weak D call: TRBD1 (5 bases). CDR3 length equals 14 residues. With 0 bases removed from V and 5 bases from J, the gap between germline ends came to 10 bases. Germline lookup yields CDR1 SGHTA and CDR2 FQGNSA.

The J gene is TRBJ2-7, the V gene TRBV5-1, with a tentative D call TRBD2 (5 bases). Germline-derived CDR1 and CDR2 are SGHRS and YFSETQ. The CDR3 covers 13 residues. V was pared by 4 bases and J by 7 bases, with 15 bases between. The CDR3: CASSRGAEGEQYF. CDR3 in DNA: TGCGCCAGCAGCCGCGGAGCGGAAGGGGAGCAGTACTTC. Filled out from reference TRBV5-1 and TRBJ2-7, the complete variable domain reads KAGVTQTPRYLIKTRGQQVTLSCSPISGHRSVSWYQQTPGQGLQFLFEYFSETQRNKGNFPGRFSGRQFSNSRSEMNVSTLELGDSALYLCASSRGAEGEQYFGPGTRLTVT.

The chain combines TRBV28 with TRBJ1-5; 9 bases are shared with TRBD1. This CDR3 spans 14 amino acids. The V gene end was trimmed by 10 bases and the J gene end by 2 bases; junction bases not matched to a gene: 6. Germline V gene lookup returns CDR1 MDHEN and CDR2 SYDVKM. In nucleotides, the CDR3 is TGTGCCACCTCGGACAGGGGAGGCAATCAGCCCCAGCATTTT. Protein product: CATSDRGGNQPQHF.

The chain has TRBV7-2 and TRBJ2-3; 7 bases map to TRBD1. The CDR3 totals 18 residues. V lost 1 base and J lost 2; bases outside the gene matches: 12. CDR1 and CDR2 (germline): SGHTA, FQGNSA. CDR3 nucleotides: TGTGCCAGCAGCTTAGTGGCCAACAGGGGCGTGGTCACAGATACGCAGTATTTT. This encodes CASSLVANRGVVTDTQYF.

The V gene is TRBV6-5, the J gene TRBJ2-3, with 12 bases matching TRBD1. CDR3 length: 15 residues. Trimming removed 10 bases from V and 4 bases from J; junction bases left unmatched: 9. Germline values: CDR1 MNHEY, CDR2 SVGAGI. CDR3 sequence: CATETGTGGADTQYF. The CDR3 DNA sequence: TGTGCCACCGAAACCGGGACAGGGGGCGCAGATACGCAGTATTTT.

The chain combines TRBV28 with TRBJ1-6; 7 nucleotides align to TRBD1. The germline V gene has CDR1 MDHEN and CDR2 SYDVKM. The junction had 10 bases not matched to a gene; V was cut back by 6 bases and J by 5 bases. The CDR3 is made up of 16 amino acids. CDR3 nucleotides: TGTGCCAGCAGGCACCTCTACGGGACAGATAATTCACCCCTCCACTTT. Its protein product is CASRHLYGTDNSPLHF.

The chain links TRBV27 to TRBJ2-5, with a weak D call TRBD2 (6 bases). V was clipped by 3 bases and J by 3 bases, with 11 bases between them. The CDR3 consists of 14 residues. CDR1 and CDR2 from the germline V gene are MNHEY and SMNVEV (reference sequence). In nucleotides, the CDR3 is TGTGCCAGCAGTTTTTTTGGCGGGGAAGAGACCCAGTACTTC. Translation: CASSFFGGEETQYF.

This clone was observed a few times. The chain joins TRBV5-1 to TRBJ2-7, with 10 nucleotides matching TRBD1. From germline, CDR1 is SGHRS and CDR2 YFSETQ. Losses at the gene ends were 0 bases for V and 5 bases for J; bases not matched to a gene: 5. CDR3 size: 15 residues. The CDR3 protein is CASSLVGTGVHEQYF. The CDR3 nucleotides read TGCGCCAGCAGCTTGGTCGGGACAGGGGTGCACGAGCAGTACTTC.

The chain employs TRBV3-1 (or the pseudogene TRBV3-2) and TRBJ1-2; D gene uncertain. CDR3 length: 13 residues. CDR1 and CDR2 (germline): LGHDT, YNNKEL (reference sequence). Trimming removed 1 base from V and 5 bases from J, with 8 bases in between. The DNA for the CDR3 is TGTGCCAGCAGCCAAGGTAACTCATATGGCTACACCTTC. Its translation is CASSQGNSYGYTF.

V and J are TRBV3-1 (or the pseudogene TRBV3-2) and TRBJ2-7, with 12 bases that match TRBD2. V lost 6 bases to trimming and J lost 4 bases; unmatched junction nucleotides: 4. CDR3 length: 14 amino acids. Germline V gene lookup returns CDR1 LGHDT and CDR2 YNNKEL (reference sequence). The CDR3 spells CASRPSGGGYEQYF. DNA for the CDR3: TGTGCCAGCAGACCTAGCGGGGGGGGGTACGAGCAGTACTTC.

The DNA for the CDR3 is TGTGCCAGCAGCCTCACTCCAGGGGGAGGCTACGAGCAGTACTTC. Amino acids: CASSLTPGGGYEQYF. The chain joins TRBV5-5 to TRBJ2-7; a possible D gene is TRBD1 (7 bases). The V and J ends lost 4 bases and 3 bases respectively, with 17 bases between them. This CDR3 region has 15 residues. CDR1 and CDR2 (germline): SGHKS, YYEKEE (reference sequence).

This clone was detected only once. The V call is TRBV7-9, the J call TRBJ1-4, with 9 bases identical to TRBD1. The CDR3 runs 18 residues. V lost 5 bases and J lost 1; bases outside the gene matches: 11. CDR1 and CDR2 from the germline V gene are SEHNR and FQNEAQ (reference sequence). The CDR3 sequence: CASSLNAGTGITNEKLFF. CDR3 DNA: TGTGCCAGCAGCCTAAACGCCGGGACAGGGATAACTAATGAAAAACTGTTTTTT.

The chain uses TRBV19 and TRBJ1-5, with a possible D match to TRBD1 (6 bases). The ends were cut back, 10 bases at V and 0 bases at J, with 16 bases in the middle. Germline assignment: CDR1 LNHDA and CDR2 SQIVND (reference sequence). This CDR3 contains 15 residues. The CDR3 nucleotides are TGTGCCACATGGGGGACACCTTATAGCAATCAGCCCCAGCATTTT. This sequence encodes CATWGTPYSNQPQHF.

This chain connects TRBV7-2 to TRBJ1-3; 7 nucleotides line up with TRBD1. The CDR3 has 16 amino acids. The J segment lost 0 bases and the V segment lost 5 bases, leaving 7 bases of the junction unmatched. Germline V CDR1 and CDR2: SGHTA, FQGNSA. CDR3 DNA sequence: TGTGCCAGCAGCCCGACGGGACAGTTCTCTGGAAACACCATATATTTT. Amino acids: CASSPTGQFSGNTIYF.

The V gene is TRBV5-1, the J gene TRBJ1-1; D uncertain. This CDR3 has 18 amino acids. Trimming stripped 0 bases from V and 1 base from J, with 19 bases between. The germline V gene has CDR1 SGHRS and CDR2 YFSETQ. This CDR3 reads CASSLVFSELASNTEAFF. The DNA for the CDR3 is TGCGCCAGCAGCTTGGTATTTAGTGAATTAGCCTCGAACACTGAAGCTTTCTTT.